A single sample gave rise to the 20 T cell receptor beta chains below, sequenced in a study of control samples from healthy donors and cancer patients. The repertoire was sequenced with immunoSEQ multiplex PCR; TCRdb's copy has only in-frame clones and lacks some. This sample carries about 190,000 clones, over 80% of them seen once, and the ten largest clones take roughly 1.9%. Specimen: blood. The receptors were gathered from a man in his thirties or forties in good health.

This chain uses TRBV3-1 (or the pseudogene TRBV3-2) with TRBJ2-2; TRBD1 matches 8 bases. V trimming: 3 bases; J trimming: 6 bases; junction bases outside the gene matches: 6. CDR1 LGHDT and CDR2 YNNKEL come from the germline V gene (reference sequence). The CDR3 runs to 15 residues. The CDR3 reads CASSQDRVVAGELFF. The CDR3 DNA follows: TGTGCCAGCAGCCAGGACAGGGTGGTGGCCGGGGAGCTGTTTTTT.

The chain employs TRBV19 and TRBJ1-5; 8 bases are a match to TRBD1. Germline assignment: CDR1 LNHDA and CDR2 SQIVND (reference sequence). The CDR3 sequence is 16 residues long. V dropped 4 bases and J dropped 2; count of bases not matched to a gene: 7. CDR3 bases: TGTGCCAGTAGTAGTACAGGGGGGAGGGGCAATCAGCCCCAGCATTTT. Translation gives CASSSTGGRGNQPQHF.

The V call is TRBV6-1, the J call TRBJ1-1, with D uncertain. Per the germline V gene, CDR1 is MNHNS and CDR2 is SASEGT. CDR3 length: 15 amino acids. Trimming cost V 2 bases and J 1 base, with 11 bases left between them. This CDR3 is CASSENGVRNTEAFF. CDR3 bases: TGTGCCAGCAGTGAAAACGGGGTACGGAACACTGAAGCTTTCTTT.

The rearrangement joins TRBV11-2 to TRBJ2-7; TRBD2 matches at 7 bases. Germline CDR1 SGHAT, CDR2 FQNNGV. V trimming: 5 bases; J trimming: 3 bases; junction bases outside the gene matches: 10. There are 15 residues in the CDR3. The CDR3: CASSITRTRVYEQYF. Here the CDR3 DNA reads TGTGCCAGCAGCATAACCAGGACTAGGGTCTACGAGCAGTACTTC. The variable domain in full, completed from reference TRBV11-2 and TRBJ2-7, reads EAGVAQSPRYKIIEKRQSVAFWCNPISGHATLYWYQQILGQGPKLLIQFQNNGVVDDSQLPKDRFSAERLKGVDSTLKIQPAKLEDSAVYLCASSITRTRVYEQYFGPGTRLTVT.

V and J are TRBV2 and TRBJ1-1; D might be TRBD1 (5 bases). Germline V gives CDR1 SNHLY, CDR2 FYNNEI. The V and J ends lost 4 bases and 5 bases respectively, with 11 bases between them. CDR3 length: 13 residues. Here the CDR3 reads CASSVGGVTEAFF. The CDR3 DNA reads TGTGCCAGCAGTGTGGGGGGGGTGACTGAAGCTTTCTTT.

This rearrangement joins TRBV7-2 to TRBJ1-5, with 8 bases fitting TRBD1. The CDR3 length is 15 residues. Trimming cost V 6 bases and J 2 bases; bases outside gene matches: 6. The V gene's germline CDR1 is SGHTA and CDR2 FQGNSA. CDR3 loop: CASRPDRGGNQPQHF. Here the CDR3 DNA reads TGTGCCAGCAGACCAGACAGGGGTGGCAATCAGCCCCAGCATTTT.

The rearrangement uses TRBV30 and TRBJ1-3; D is unresolved. CDR3 length equals 15 residues. With 4 bases removed from V and 3 bases from J, the gap between germline ends came to 16 bases. In germline, CDR1 is GTSNPN, CDR2 SVGIG (reference sequence). In DNA, the CDR3 is TGTGCCTGGAATCCGGAGCAAATACATGGAAACACCATATATTTT. The encoded protein is CAWNPEQIHGNTIYF.

This clone appeared a single time. The chain is built from TRBV6-5 and TRBJ1-5, with a possible D match to TRBD1 (5 bases). V was clipped by 7 bases and J by 7 bases, with 20 bases between them. This CDR3 region has 15 residues. Germline-derived CDR1 and CDR2 are MNHEY and SVGAGI. The CDR3 region has the DNA TGTGCCAGCACTCTGAGGGCAGGGTTCGGGCAGCCCCAGCATTTT. It encodes CASTLRAGFGQPQHF.

This chain links TRBV4-1 with TRBJ2-4; no definite D call. CDR3 size: 16 residues. In germline, CDR1 is MGHRA, CDR2 YSYEKL. Trimming took 3 bases from V and 0 from J, leaving 12 bases between them. CDR3 sequence (DNA): TGCGCCAGCAGCCACCCGGGCGTTCTAGCCAAAAACATTCAGTACTTC. The encoded protein is CASSHPGVLAKNIQYF.

The chain carries TRBV2 and TRBJ1-2, with D perhaps matching TRBD1 (5 bases). CDR3 length equals 14 residues. Trimming removed 6 bases from V and 6 bases from J, with 17 bases in between. Germline V gene data show CDR1 as SNHLY and CDR2 as FYNNEI. CDR3 in amino acids: CASSVTDTAHGYTF. CDR3 sequence (DNA): TGTGCCAGCAGCGTAACGGACACCGCCCATGGCTACACCTTC. The variable domain in full, with the rest retrieved from reference TRBV2 and TRBJ1-2, is EPEVTQTPSHQVTQMGQEVILRCVPISNHLYFYWYRQILGQKVEFLVSFYNNEISEKSEIFDDQFSVERPDGSNFTLKIRSTKLEDSAMYFCASSVTDTAHGYTFGSGTRLTVV.

The chain couples TRBV4-1 to TRBJ2-1, with D unclear. The length of the CDR3 is 13 residues. The germline V and J ends were trimmed by 3 bases and 8 bases, with 11 bases remaining between them. Germline CDR1 reads MGHRA; CDR2 reads YSYEKL. The CDR3 protein is CASSQTFWDEQFF. CDR3 nucleotide sequence: TGCGCCAGCAGCCAGACTTTTTGGGATGAGCAGTTCTTC.

The V gene is TRBV11-2, the J gene TRBJ1-1; 9 nucleotides match TRBD1. V was clipped by 5 bases and J by 7 bases; unmatched bases: 8. CDR1 and CDR2 (germline): SGHAT, FQNNGV. The CDR3 spans 14 residues. The CDR3 spells CASSRTGVTSEAFF. For the CDR3, the DNA is TGTGCCAGCAGCCGGACAGGGGTGACGAGTGAAGCTTTCTTT.

The chain recombines TRBV2 with TRBJ1-1, with TRBD1 matching over 7 bases. V lost 5 bases and J lost 3; bases outside the gene matches: 3. Germline V gene lookup returns CDR1 SNHLY and CDR2 FYNNEI. The CDR3 covers 13 residues. CDR3 bases: TGTGCCAGCAGTCGACAGGGCTACACTGAAGCTTTCTTT. Translated, it gives CASSRQGYTEAFF.

This chain uses TRBV7-6 with TRBJ1-6; no clear D gene. Germline V gene lookup returns CDR1 SGHVS and CDR2 FNYEAQ. The CDR3 spans 16 residues. Deletions cut 5 bases from V and 0 bases from J, with 11 bases between. In DNA form, the CDR3 reads TGTGCCAGCAGCCCTAAGGCATTCTCCTATAATTCACCCCTCCACTTT. It codes for CASSPKAFSYNSPLHF.

The CDR3 is CASSTHRVANEKLFF. As DNA, the CDR3 is TGTGCCAGCAGTACCCACAGGGTGGCTAATGAAAAACTGTTTTTT. The chain employs TRBV6-5 and TRBJ1-4, with a tentative D call TRBD1 (6 bases). Germline V gene data show CDR1 as MNHEY and CDR2 as SVGAGI. V was trimmed by 5 bases and J by 3 bases, leaving 13 bases between them. The CDR3 is 15 amino acids.

The chain carries TRBV19 and TRBJ1-1; 9 bases fit TRBD1. Looked up from germline, CDR1 is LNHDA and CDR2 is SQIVND (reference sequence). Trimming took 2 bases from V and 3 from J; bases not matched to a gene: 1. There are 14 residues in the CDR3. CDR3 amino acids: CASSITGGYTEAFF. The CDR3 DNA follows: TGTGCCAGTAGTATAACAGGGGGCTACACTGAAGCTTTCTTT.

The CDR3 bases are TGTGCCAGCAGTGAATGGGGCCTAACTAGCGGGTTCAAAAACTACGAGCAGTACTTC. It yields the protein CASSEWGLTSGFKNYEQYF. This chain joins TRBV6-1 and TRBJ2-7; 9 bases align to TRBD2. Germline V gives CDR1 MNHNS, CDR2 SASEGT. The CDR3 runs 19 residues. The ends lost 2 bases at V and 3 bases at J; junction bases unmatched: 17.

CDR3 DNA: TGTGCCCCCTCAGGGGCGGGACAGGGGGATACGCAGTATTTT. This gives the protein CAPSGAGQGDTQYF. This chain uses TRBV19 with TRBJ2-3; 10 bases fit TRBD1. The germline V gene has CDR1 LNHDA and CDR2 SQIVND (reference sequence). This CDR3 has 14 residues. After removal of 11 bases from V and 6 bases from J, the junction contained 11 bases not matched to a gene.

This sequence joins TRBV28 and TRBJ1-4; D gene uncertain. Trimming took 7 bases from V and 0 from J, leaving 3 bases between them. CDR1 is MDHEN and CDR2 is SYDVKM in the germline V gene. The CDR3 has 12 amino acids. CDR3 region: CASKTTNEKLFF. CDR3 nucleotides: TGTGCCAGCAAAACAACTAATGAAAAACTGTTTTTT. The variable domain in full, completed from reference TRBV28 and TRBJ1-4, reads DVKVTQSSRYLVKRTGEKVFLECVQDMDHENMFWYRQDPGLGLRLIYFSYDVKMKEKGDIPEGYSVSREKKERFSLILESASTNQTSMYLCASKTTNEKLFFGSGTQLSVL.

The chain is built from TRBV7-8 and TRBJ1-1, with TRBD1 identical over 7 bases. The trim removed 2 bases at V and 8 bases at J, leaving 17 bases unmatched. CDR3 length: 17 residues. Germline V gives CDR1 SGHVS, CDR2 FQNEAQ. The CDR3 sequence: CASSLSLLRGTEAEAFF. CDR3 bases: TGTGCCAGCAGCTTATCACTCTTGAGGGGGACAGAGGCAGAAGCTTTCTTT.